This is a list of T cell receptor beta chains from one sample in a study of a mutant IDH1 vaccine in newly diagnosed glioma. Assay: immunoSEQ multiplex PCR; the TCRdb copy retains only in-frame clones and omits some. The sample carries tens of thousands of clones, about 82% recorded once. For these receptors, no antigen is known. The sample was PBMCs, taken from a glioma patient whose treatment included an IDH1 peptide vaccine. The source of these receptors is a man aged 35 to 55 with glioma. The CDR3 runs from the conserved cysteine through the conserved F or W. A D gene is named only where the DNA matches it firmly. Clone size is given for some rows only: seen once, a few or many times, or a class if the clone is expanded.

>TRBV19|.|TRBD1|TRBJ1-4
CASSGGQGRGKLFF
TGTGCCAGTAGTGGAGGACAGGGGAGGGGAAAACTGTTTTTT
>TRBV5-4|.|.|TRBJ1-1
CASSRGSGNLNTEAFF
TGTGCCAGCAGCCGCGGGTCAGGGAACTTGAACACTGAAGCTTTCTTT
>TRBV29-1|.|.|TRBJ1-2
CSVEGAGESYTF
TGCAGCGTTGAAGGGGCCGGAGAAAGCTACACCTTC
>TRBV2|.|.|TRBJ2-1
CAVKHQSSYNEQFF
TGTGCCGTCAAACACCAAAGCTCCTACAATGAGCAGTTCTTC
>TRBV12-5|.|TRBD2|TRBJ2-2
CASGPLAGENTGELFF
TGTGCTAGTGGCCCGCTAGCGGGAGAGAACACCGGGGAGCTGTTTTTT
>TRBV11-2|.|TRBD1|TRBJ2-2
CASSLGQGTGELFF
TGTGCCAGCAGCTTGGGACAGGGAACCGGGGAGCTGTTTTTT
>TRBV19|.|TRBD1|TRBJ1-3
CASSPDRGLRNTIYF
TGTGCCAGTAGTCCCGACAGGGGGCTCAGAAACACCATATATTTT
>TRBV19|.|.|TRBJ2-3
CATRNRGGPSTDTQYF
TGTGCCACCAGGAATCGCGGGGGCCCTAGCACAGATACGCAGTATTTT
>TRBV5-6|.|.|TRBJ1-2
CASSPTPNYGYTF
TGTGCCAGCAGCCCGACACCTAACTATGGCTACACCTTC
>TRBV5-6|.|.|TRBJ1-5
CASSFAANGRRNQPQHF
TGTGCCAGCAGCTTTGCGGCGAATGGGAGGCGCAATCAGCCCCAGCATTTT
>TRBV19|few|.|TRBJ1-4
CASSIAGRELFF
TGTGCCAGTAGTATAGCGGGCAGAGAACTGTTTTTT
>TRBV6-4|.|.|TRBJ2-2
CASSVGPNTGELFF
TGTGCCAGCAGTGTGGGCCCCAACACCGGGGAGCTGTTTTTT
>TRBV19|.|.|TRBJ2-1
CASSMYGLNEQFF
TGTGCCAGTAGTATGTACGGACTTAATGAGCAGTTCTTC
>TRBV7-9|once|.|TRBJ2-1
CASSFQSNNEQFF
TGTGCCAGCAGCTTTCAGTCGAACAATGAGCAGTTCTTC
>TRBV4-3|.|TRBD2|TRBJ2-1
CASSQAGSGRLNEQFF
TGCGCCAGCAGCCAAGCCGGAAGCGGGAGGCTTAATGAGCAGTTCTTC
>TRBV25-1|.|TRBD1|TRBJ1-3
CASSAPRTGNSGNTIYF
TGTGCCAGCAGTGCACCCCGGACAGGGAACTCTGGAAACACCATATATTTT